This TCR beta chain was documented in a study of technical replicates of blood from a handful of donors. Profiling relied on immunoSEQ multiplex PCR, and the TCRdb table lists in-frame clones only, not all of them. The sample shows under 90,000 clones, nearly 98% of them seen only once. The CDR3 sequence is 16 residues long. Germline values: CDR1 MGHRA, CDR2 YSYEKL. Trimming removed 6 bases at V and 0 bases at J, with 14 bases between. The receptor's source is a human donor in good health. What was sequenced was T cells isolated from PBMCs. The chain has TRBV4-1 and TRBJ2-2; D remains ambiguous. The CDR3 bases are TGCGCCAGCAGGTCCGTCGGCAGGACGAACACCGGGGAGCTGTTTTTT. Translating it yields CASRSVGRTNTGELFF.